This T cell receptor beta chain was captured in a study of cytomegalovirus exposure and HLA in healthy donors. Study outcomes and limitations: DRB1 showed the most TCR associations and HLA-C the fewest in a later analysis, as rates varied by HLA locus. There were some public TCRs occurring in many donors, but most TCR sequences were rare.

Use of 60 Vbeta and 13 Jbeta primers characterized the PCR. Data came from immunoSEQ multiplex PCR; TCRdb stores just in-frame clones and leaves some out. The sample carries about 170,000 clones, roughly 79% recorded once. This CDR3 spans 14 amino acids. Deletions cut 8 bases from V and 4 bases from J, with 18 bases between. The germline gives CDR1 MDHEN, CDR2 SYDVKM. As to this clone: Its specificity is unknown.

The sequence was collected from a woman under 40 in good health and CMV-seropositive. V gene TRBV28 combines with J gene TRBJ2-7; D perhaps matches TRBD1 (6 bases). The sample comprised PBMCs. CDR3 amino acids: CASFPRTEKYEQYF. The CDR3 DNA sequence: TGTGCCAGCTTCCCACGGACAGAAAAATACGAGCAGTACTTC.